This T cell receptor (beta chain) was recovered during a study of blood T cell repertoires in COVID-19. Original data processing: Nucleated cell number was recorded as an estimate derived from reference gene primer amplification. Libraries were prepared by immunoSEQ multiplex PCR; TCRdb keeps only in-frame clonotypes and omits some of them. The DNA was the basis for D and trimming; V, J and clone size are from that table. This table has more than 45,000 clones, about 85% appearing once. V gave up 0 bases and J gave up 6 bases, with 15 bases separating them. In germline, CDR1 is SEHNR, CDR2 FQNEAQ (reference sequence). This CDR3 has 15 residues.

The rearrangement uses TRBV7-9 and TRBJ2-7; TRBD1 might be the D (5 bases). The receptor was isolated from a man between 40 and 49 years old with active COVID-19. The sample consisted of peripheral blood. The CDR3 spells CASSLALGVDSEQYF. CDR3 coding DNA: TGTGCCAGCAGCTTAGCCCTAGGGGTGGATAGCGAGCAGTACTTC.